This is a list of T cell receptor beta chains from one sample in a study of blood T cells in healthy people across ages. Each CDR3 protein gets one entry after TCRdb re-called the 5' RACE reads with MiXCR. Seen here are about 680,000 distinct CDR3 sequences, 45% to 50% observed once, and the top ten hold around a third. The sequencing sample was made of blood. The receptors come from a woman aged 55-70 years in good health. Both conserved end residues are part of each CDR3. A D gene is named only where the DNA matches it firmly. Clone size, where shown, is once, few, many, or a class for clones that have expanded.

V: TRBV27
size: NA
D: TRBD1
J: TRBJ2-3
CDR3: CASSFISRGTRSDTQYF
DNA: TGTGCCAGCAGTTTCATTTCCAGGGGGACCCGATCTGATACGCAGTATTTT

V: TRBV4-2
size: many
D: TRBD2
J: TRBJ2-5
CDR3: CASSQDSGRFGETQYF
DNA: TGTGCCAGCAGCCAGGATAGCGGGAGGTTCGGAGAGACCCAGTACTTC

V: TRBV6-5
size: NA
D: NA
J: TRBJ2-1
CDR3: CASSSAGPRYNEQFF
DNA: TGTGCCAGCAGTTCGGCGGGCCCGAGATACAATGAGCAGTTCTTC

V: TRBV10-3
size: NA
D: NA
J: TRBJ1-2
CDR3: CAISESKGYYGYTF
DNA: TGTGCCATCAGTGAGTCGAAGGGGTACTATGGCTACACCTTC

V: TRBV12-3/TRBV12-4
size: few
D: NA
J: TRBJ1-1
CDR3: CASSPRVTNTEAFF
DNA: TGTGCCAGCAGTCCTCGGGTGACAAACACTGAAGCTTTCTTT

V: TRBV7-9
size: NA
D: NA
J: TRBJ1-4
CDR3: CASSRKGGKNEKLFF
DNA: TGTGCCAGCAGCCGCAAAGGAGGAAAGAATGAAAAACTGTTTTTT

V: TRBV4-2
size: NA
D: NA
J: TRBJ2-7
CDR3: CASSREYGQPSASYEQYF
DNA: TGTGCCAGCAGCCGAGAATACGGACAGCCGTCGGCCTCCTACGAGCAGTACTTC

V: TRBV12-3/TRBV12-4
size: NA
D: TRBD2
J: TRBJ2-5
CDR3: CASSLGTSGTGQQYF
DNA: TGTGCCAGCAGTTTAGGGACTAGCGGGACTGGGCAGCAGTACTTC

V: TRBV28
size: few
D: TRBD1
J: TRBJ2-5
CDR3: CASSPRTGGDNEQYF
DNA: TGTGCCAGCAGTCCCCGGACAGGGGGAGACAATGAGCAGTACTTC

V: TRBV2
size: NA
D: NA
J: TRBJ2-7
CDR3: CASTQRVSAHEQYF
DNA: TGTGCCAGCACTCAGAGGGTCTCGGCGCACGAGCAGTACTTC

V: TRBV27
size: NA
D: TRBD1
J: TRBJ1-2
CDR3: CASTKTGTGYGYTF
DNA: TGTGCCAGCACCAAGACCGGGACAGGGTATGGCTACACCTTC

V: TRBV20-1
size: NA
D: NA
J: TRBJ2-7
CDR3: CSAYGQGGEQYF
DNA: TGCAGTGCTTACGGACAGGGAGGGGAGCAGTACTTC

V: TRBV29-1
size: NA
D: NA
J: TRBJ2-1
CDR3: CSVKGNEQFF
DNA: TGCAGCGTTAAGGGGAATGAGCAGTTCTTC

V: TRBV9
size: few
D: NA
J: TRBJ2-3
CDR3: CASSAGGSQYF
DNA: TGTGCCAGCAGCGCCGGAGGTTCGCAGTATTTT

V: TRBV6-5
size: NA
D: TRBD1
J: TRBJ2-3
CDR3: CASSWGTVTDTQYF
DNA: TGTGCCAGCAGCTGGGGGACAGTCACAGATACGCAGTATTTT

V: TRBV3-1
size: NA
D: NA
J: TRBJ2-7
CDR3: CASSQGWGAFLYEQYF
DNA: TGTGCCAGCAGCCAAGGGTGGGGGGCTTTCCTCTACGAGCAGTACTTC

V: TRBV6-1
size: NA
D: TRBD1
J: TRBJ2-7
CDR3: CAFSVGTATYEQYF
DNA: TGTGCCTTCAGCGTGGGGACAGCGACCTACGAGCAGTACTTC

V: TRBV12-3/TRBV12-4
size: NA
D: TRBD2
J: TRBJ2-5
CDR3: CASSLGTSGRAEETQYF
DNA: TGTGCCAGCAGTTTGGGGACTAGCGGGAGGGCCGAGGAGACCCAGTACTTC

V: TRBV7-2
size: NA
D: NA
J: TRBJ2-1
CDR3: CASSSTRGNNEQFF
DNA: TGTGCCAGCAGCTCCACGAGGGGAAACAATGAGCAGTTCTTC

V: TRBV5-1
size: few
D: NA
J: TRBJ2-1
CDR3: CASSVGQYNEQFF
DNA: TGCGCCAGCAGCGTGGGCCAGTACAATGAGCAGTTCTTC

V: TRBV27
size: few
D: TRBD1
J: TRBJ1-6
CDR3: CASRPGQGRSPLHF
DNA: TGTGCCAGCAGACCGGGACAGGGCAGGTCACCCCTCCACTTT

V: TRBV16
size: NA
D: NA
J: TRBJ1-5
CDR3: CASSQLGMGPGQPQHF
DNA: TGTGCCAGCAGCCAATTAGGGATGGGTCCGGGTCAGCCCCAGCATTTT

V: TRBV6-2/TRBV6-3
size: few
D: NA
J: TRBJ2-5
CDR3: CASKEGQKTQYF
DNA: TGTGCCAGCAAGGAGGGCCAAAAGACCCAGTACTTC

V: TRBV9
size: NA
D: TRBD1
J: TRBJ2-3
CDR3: CASSKMVGGADTQYF
DNA: TGTGCCAGCAGCAAAATGGTAGGGGGCGCAGATACGCAGTATTTT

V: TRBV29-1
size: NA
D: TRBD2
J: TRBJ2-1
CDR3: CSVVRFSGLADDEQFF
DNA: TGCAGCGTTGTTAGGTTTTCGGGACTAGCGGATGATGAGCAGTTCTTC

V: TRBV2
size: few
D: NA
J: TRBJ1-1
CDR3: CASRRETEAFF
DNA: TGTGCCAGCAGGAGGGAAACTGAAGCTTTCTTT

V: TRBV4-3
size: NA
D: TRBD2
J: TRBJ2-5
CDR3: CASSQDTSGLKQYF
DNA: TGCGCCAGCAGCCAGGATACTAGCGGACTGAAGCAGTACTTC

V: TRBV7-8
size: NA
D: TRBD1
J: TRBJ2-7
CDR3: CASSRQTGNYEQYF
DNA: TGCGCCAGCAGCCGCCAGACAGGGAACTACGAGCAGTACTTC

V: TRBV5-6
size: NA
D: NA
J: TRBJ2-7
CDR3: CASSFPMDYEQYF
DNA: TGTGCCAGCAGCTTTCCCATGGACTACGAGCAGTACTTC

V: TRBV7-9
size: NA
D: NA
J: TRBJ2-7
CDR3: CASSPRASKNPHEQYF
DNA: TGTGCCAGCAGCCCGAGGGCTAGCAAAAACCCCCACGAGCAGTACTTC

V: TRBV7-2
size: few
D: TRBD2
J: TRBJ2-7
CDR3: CASNQGLAGVGEQYF
DNA: TGTGCCAGCAACCAGGGACTAGCGGGAGTTGGCGAGCAGTACTTC

V: TRBV10-2
size: NA
D: TRBD1
J: TRBJ2-3
CDR3: CASSWTGRTDTQYF
DNA: TGCGCCAGCAGCTGGACAGGACGCACAGATACGCAGTATTTT

V: TRBV12-3/TRBV12-4
size: NA
D: NA
J: TRBJ2-2
CDR3: CASSLGLSTGELFF
DNA: TGTGCCAGCAGTTTAGGCCTATCTACCGGGGAGCTGTTTTTT

V: TRBV15
size: few
D: NA
J: TRBJ2-3
CDR3: CATSLEGGGTQYF
DNA: TGTGCCACCAGCTTAGAGGGAGGTGGGACGCAGTATTTT

V: TRBV2
size: NA
D: NA
J: TRBJ2-1
CDR3: CTTSLGQGVNEQFF
DNA: TGTACCACCTCACTAGGGCAGGGAGTCAATGAGCAGTTCTTC

V: TRBV12-3/TRBV12-4
size: NA
D: TRBD1
J: TRBJ2-5
CDR3: CASSLYRGKTQYF
DNA: TGTGCCAGCAGTTTGTACAGGGGAAAGACCCAGTACTTC

V: TRBV5-1
size: NA
D: TRBD1
J: TRBJ1-2
CDR3: CASSLGQGRYTF
DNA: TGCGCCAGCAGCCTGGGACAGGGACGCTACACCTTC

V: TRBV7-2
size: NA
D: TRBD2
J: TRBJ2-3
CDR3: CASSPRSGRAGDTQYF
DNA: TGTGCCAGCAGCCCCCGTAGCGGGAGGGCCGGAGATACGCAGTATTTT

V: TRBV20-1
size: many
D: TRBD2
J: TRBJ2-7
CDR3: CSARSSGYEQYF
DNA: TGCAGTGCTAGGTCTAGCGGCTACGAGCAGTACTTC

V: TRBV28
size: NA
D: TRBD2
J: TRBJ2-2
CDR3: CALQGTSASSTGELFF
DNA: TGTGCCCTCCAAGGGACTAGCGCGTCGAGCACCGGGGAGCTGTTTTTT

V: TRBV7-6
size: NA
D: NA
J: TRBJ1-2
CDR3: CASSLLRQALYGYTF
DNA: TGTGCCAGCAGCCTCCTTCGACAGGCCCTCTATGGCTACACCTTC

V: TRBV6-5
size: NA
D: TRBD1
J: TRBJ1-1
CDR3: CASSGTGLAEAFF
DNA: TGTGCCAGCAGTGGGACAGGGCTCGCTGAAGCTTTCTTT

V: TRBV11-2
size: NA
D: TRBD2
J: TRBJ2-1
CDR3: CASSVVLAAYGQFF
DNA: TGTGCCAGCAGCGTAGTACTAGCGGCGTACGGGCAGTTCTTC

V: TRBV28
size: NA
D: TRBD1
J: TRBJ1-1
CDR3: CASSDGGQGYFAFF
DNA: TGTGCCAGCAGTGACGGAGGACAGGGTTATTTTGCTTTCTTT